This T cell receptor (beta chain) was recorded in a study of T-cell reconstitution after alpha-beta-depleted transplantation in children. Whole-study results and caveats: There were some patients whose high TCRbeta diversity at day 60 came from surviving recipient T cells and thymic progenitors. Where alpha-beta T cells came from about two months after transplant was reportedly several hundred expanded graft clones. T-cell numbers and diversity, one year after transplant, stemmed largely from T cells that were newly produced.

At least ten counts were recorded for this clonotype. Its antigen is undetermined. Unique molecular identifiers were incorporated into the prepared TCRbeta library. TCRdb passed the PCR reads through MiXCR, listing each CDR3 protein once. The data show around 250,000 distinct CDR3 sequences, with 20% to 30% seen just once and roughly 2.7% held by the top ten. V lost 5 bases to trimming and J lost 8 bases; unmatched junction nucleotides: 12. Germline V gene data show CDR1 as SGHTA and CDR2 as FQGNSA. The CDR3 is 15 amino acids. V usage is TRBV7-2 and J usage is TRBJ2-1, with 7 bases matching TRBD2. The TCR was taken from a girl aged 2-15 years with Fanconi anemia, due to receive a stem cell transplant. Sample: PBMCs, taken before TCRalphabeta/CD19-depleted stem cell transplant. CDR3 residues: CASSPRTSGGYEQFF. The DNA of the CDR3 is TGTGCCAGCAGCCCCCGGACTAGTGGCGGATATGAGCAGTTCTTC.